The entry below gives a single T cell receptor beta chain sequence along with its context. As handled by the study authors: Reference gene primer amplification in the assay estimated nucleated cell counts. Clones were sequenced by immunoSEQ multiplex PCR, and TCRdb holds only the in-frame ones, with some missing. That table gives V, J and clone size, and the DNA gave D and trimming. This sample has about 84,000 clones; around 83% occur once, and the top ten carry around 36%. The data were obtained in a study of blood T cell repertoires in COVID-19. For the study at large: Sites in the United States, Italy and Spain provided acute and convalescent COVID-19 samples. PBMCs, B-cell-depleted T cells, or T cells were the source of the cDNA or gDNA that made up the material.

Germline V lookup: CDR1 SNHLY, CDR2 FYNNEI. This CDR3 has 17 amino acids. V was pared by 6 bases and J by 5 bases, with 16 bases of the junction left unmatched. The sample consisted of peripheral blood. This sequence was found in a man older than 75 with active or convalescent COVID-19. This chain connects TRBV2 to TRBJ2-5; TRBD2 agrees at 9 bases. The chain's CDR3 is CASSPSRRGLAYETQYF. CDR3 DNA sequence: TGTGCCAGCAGCCCGAGTAGAAGGGGACTAGCCTACGAGACCCAGTACTTC.